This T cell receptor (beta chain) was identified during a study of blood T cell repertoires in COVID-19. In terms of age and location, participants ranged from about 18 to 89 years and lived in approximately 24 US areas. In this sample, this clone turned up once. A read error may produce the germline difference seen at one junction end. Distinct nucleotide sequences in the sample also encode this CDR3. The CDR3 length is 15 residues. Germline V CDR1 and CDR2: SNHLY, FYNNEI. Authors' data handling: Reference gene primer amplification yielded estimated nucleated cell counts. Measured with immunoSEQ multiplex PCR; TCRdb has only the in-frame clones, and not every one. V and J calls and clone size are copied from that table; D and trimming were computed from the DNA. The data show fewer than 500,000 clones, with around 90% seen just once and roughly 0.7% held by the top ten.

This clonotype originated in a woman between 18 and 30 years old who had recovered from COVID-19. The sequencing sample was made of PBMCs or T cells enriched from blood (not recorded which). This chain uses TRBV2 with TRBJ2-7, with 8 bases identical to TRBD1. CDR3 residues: CASSEGTGPVYEQYF. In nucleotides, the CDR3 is TGTGCCAGCAGTGAAGGGACAGGGCCCGTCTACGAGCAGTATTTC.